These T cell receptor beta chains were read from a single sample in a study of cytomegalovirus exposure and HLA in healthy donors. Data came from immunoSEQ multiplex PCR; TCRdb stores just in-frame clones and leaves some out. This sample carries around 230,000 clones, roughly 82% of them seen once, and the ten largest clones take about 6.1%. The source material was PBMCs. These receptors were obtained from a man aged 40-49 years in good health and CMV-seropositive. Both conserved end residues are part of each CDR3. A D gene is named only where the DNA matches it firmly. Size is stated for part of the rows, as once, few or many counts, or as a class when the clone is expanded.

V gene	D gene	clone size	J gene	CDR3 DNA	CDR3 protein
TRBV6-1	.	.	TRBJ2-7	TGTGCCAGCAGTGAAGCACCGGGGGCCGGGACTAACTACGAGCAGTACTTC	CASSEAPGAGTNYEQYF
TRBV2	.	.	TRBJ1-4	TGTGCCAGCGGGAGGGGCTATGATGAAAAACTGTTTTTT	CASGRGYDEKLFF
TRBV5-1	.	.	TRBJ2-5	TGCGCCAGCAGCCCCCGGAGCGGCCAAGAGACCCAGTACTTC	CASSPRSGQETQYF
TRBV19	TRBD1	.	TRBJ1-2	TGTGCCAGTAGTATCTACGGACAGGGGGTAATGGGCTACACCTTC	CASSIYGQGVMGYTF
TRBV19	.	.	TRBJ1-1	TGTGCCAGTAATGAGGGCACTGAAGCTTTCTTT	CASNEGTEAFF
TRBV11-2	.	.	TRBJ1-3	TGTGCCAGCAGCCCCCAGAGAAACACCATATATTTT	CASSPQRNTIYF
TRBV6-6	.	once	TRBJ2-2	TGTGCCAGCAGTTACCCTCCCCTAGAGATCGGGGAGCTGTTTTTT	CASSYPPLEIGELFF
TRBV6-5	.	.	TRBJ2-7	TGTGCCAGCAGTGAAGGAGAGCGACTGCAGTACTTC	CASSEGERLQYF
TRBV12-5	.	.	TRBJ2-5	TGTGCTAGTGGTTTGGTACTCAGCGGGACAAAGACCCAGTACTTC	CASGLVLSGTKTQYF
TRBV18	TRBD2	.	TRBJ2-1	TGTGCCAGCTCACCTCTTACAAGCGGGAGCTCCTACAATGAGCAGTTCTTC	CASSPLTSGSSYNEQFF
TRBV7-9	TRBD1	.	TRBJ2-7	TGTGCCAGCAGCTCTTGGGACAGGGTGTACGAGCAGTACTTC	CASSSWDRVYEQYF
TRBV5-6	.	.	TRBJ2-3	TGTGCCAGCAGCGCGGGACGGGGCACAGATACGCAGTATTTT	CASSAGRGTDTQYF
TRBV6-5	.	.	TRBJ1-1	TGTGCCAGCTTTAATGTCTACGGGATGAACACTGAAGCTTTCTTT	CASFNVYGMNTEAFF
TRBV28	.	.	TRBJ1-2	TGTGCCAGCAGGTCAGGCACAGAAACTGGCTACACCTTC	CASRSGTETGYTF
TRBV15	.	.	TRBJ1-5	TGTGCCACCAGTCTTTGGGGGGGCGAGAGTCAGCCCCAGCATTTT	CATSLWGGESQPQHF
TRBV12-2	.	.	TRBJ1-3	TGTGCAAGTCGCTTAGCGTGGACAGGAAATTCTGGTGGAAACACCATATATTTT	CASRLAWTGNSGGNTIYF
TRBV5-1	.	.	TRBJ2-1	TGCGCCAGGCCCCGAGACTCGAGCTCCTACAATGAGCAGTTCTTC	CARPRDSSSYNEQFF
TRBV6-5	TRBD2	.	TRBJ2-7	TGTGCCAGCAGTCCCACTAGCGGGAGTCTCTACGAGCAGTACTTC	CASSPTSGSLYEQYF
TRBV19	.	.	TRBJ1-5	TGTGCCAGTAGTATAGATACGGGACAGCCCCAGCATTTT	CASSIDTGQPQHF
TRBV29-1	TRBD2	.	TRBJ2-1	TGCAGCGCCGGGACTAGCGGGAGCAATGAGCAGTTCTTC	CSAGTSGSNEQFF
TRBV2	.	.	TRBJ1-3	TGTGCCAGCAGACCCGACAGCTCTGGAAACACCATATATTTT	CASRPDSSGNTIYF
TRBV19	TRBD2	.	TRBJ2-2	TGTGCCAGTGGCTCTAGCGGGATTGGAGACACCGGGGAGCTGTTTTTT	CASGSSGIGDTGELFF
TRBV7-9	.	.	TRBJ1-1	TGTTCCAGCAGCTTATTACCAGCCCTCCAGGATGAAGCTTTCTTT	CSSSLLPALQDEAFF
TRBV6-6	TRBD1	.	TRBJ1-1	TGTGCCAGCAGTTACTCGGGACAGATGAACACTGAAGCTTTCTTT	CASSYSGQMNTEAFF
TRBV6-1	.	.	TRBJ2-7	TGTGCCAGCACCATGGCGGGCACTAGCTCCTACGAGCAGTACTTC	CASTMAGTSSYEQYF
TRBV19	.	few	TRBJ2-1	TGTGCCAGTAGGTCTGGGCACAATGAGCAGTTCTTC	CASRSGHNEQFF
TRBV19	.	once	TRBJ1-1	TGTGCCAGTAGCCGACAGGTGATGAACACTGAAGCTTTCTTT	CASSRQVMNTEAFF
TRBV19	.	.	TRBJ2-7	TGTGCCAGTAGTATAGGGCAGGGCTACGAGCAGTACTTC	CASSIGQGYEQYF
TRBV30	TRBD1	.	TRBJ1-1	TGTGCCTGGAGGGACAGGGAGGTATCTGAAGCTTTCTTT	CAWRDREVSEAFF
TRBV27	TRBD1	.	TRBJ1-2	TGTGCCAGCACCTCCCGGGACAGCTCTAACTATGGCTACACCTTC	CASTSRDSSNYGYTF
TRBV4-1	TRBD1	.	TRBJ2-1	TGCGCCAGCAGCCACCCAGGACAGGTTCAGTTCTTC	CASSHPGQVQFF
TRBV10-2	.	.	TRBJ2-5	TGCGCCAGCACGGGACTTTTGACATCGGGGACCCAGTACTTC	CASTGLLTSGTQYF
TRBV9	TRBD1	.	TRBJ2-3	TGTGCCAGCAGCGTAGCGGGACAGGGCCTCTTCAATACAGATACGCAGTATTTT	CASSVAGQGLFNTDTQYF
TRBV7-9	.	.	TRBJ1-1	TGTGCCAGCAGCCAGCGGGCAGGGCACACTGAAGCTTTCTTT	CASSQRAGHTEAFF
TRBV4-1	.	.	TRBJ1-5	TGCGCCAGCAGCCAAAGGGGGGGAGGGAGCAATCAGCCCCAGCATTTT	CASSQRGGGSNQPQHF
TRBV2	TRBD2	once	TRBJ2-3	TGTGCCAGCCAACCGGGACTAGCGGTTAGCACAGATACGCAGTATTTT	CASQPGLAVSTDTQYF
TRBV7-9	.	.	TRBJ1-2	TGTGCCAGCAGCTTAGCGGCAGGGGTTCATGGCTACACCTTC	CASSLAAGVHGYTF
TRBV21-1	.	.	TRBJ1-5	TGTGCCAGCAGGACATCCGGGACAGACAATCAGCCCCAGCATTTT	CASRTSGTDNQPQHF
TRBV7-9	TRBD1	.	TRBJ2-7	TGTGCCAGCAGCTTAACCCTGGGACAGGGAGTGAACGAGCAGTACTTC	CASSLTLGQGVNEQYF
TRBV28	.	.	TRBJ1-5	TGTGCCAGCAGCCCCGAAAGGGGTTCACAGCCCCAGCATTTT	CASSPERGSQPQHF
TRBV2	.	once	TRBJ2-3	TGTGCCAGCAGCCGCAGGGGAAATACGCAGTATTTT	CASSRRGNTQYF
TRBV5-8	.	.	TRBJ1-1	TGTGCCAGCAGCCAACAGGGAACTGAAGCTTTCTTT	CASSQQGTEAFF
TRBV7-6	TRBD2	.	TRBJ2-1	TGTGCTACGACTAGCGGGTTATCCTACAATGAGCAGTTCTTC	CATTSGLSYNEQFF
TRBV30	.	.	TRBJ1-2	TGTGCCTGGAGTAAAAAGGACTTAAACTATGGCTACACCTTC	CAWSKKDLNYGYTF
TRBV7-9	.	.	TRBJ2-1	TGTGCCAGCAGGGGCCCGTTCAATGAGCAGTTCTTC	CASRGPFNEQFF
TRBV7-3	TRBD2	.	TRBJ2-5	TGTGCCAGCAGCTTAACGACTAGCGGCTGGGAGACCCAGTACTTC	CASSLTTSGWETQYF
TRBV9	.	once	TRBJ2-3	TGTGCCAGCAGCTTCCGAGTGGGAGTAGCAGATACGCAGTATTTT	CASSFRVGVADTQYF
TRBV29-1	.	.	TRBJ1-2	TGCAGCGTTGAAGGGCAGGGCACGGAAGGCTACACCTTC	CSVEGQGTEGYTF
TRBV5-4	TRBD2	.	TRBJ2-3	TGTGCCAGCAGCTCAAGACTAGCGGGAGGGTTCACAGATACGCAGTATTTT	CASSSRLAGGFTDTQYF
TRBV6-1	TRBD2	once	TRBJ2-5	TGTGCCAGCAGTGAAATGGCGGGAGGATCAGAGACCCAGTACTTC	CASSEMAGGSETQYF
TRBV15	TRBD1	.	TRBJ2-1	TGTGCCACCAGCAGGGACAGGGGGGTAAGTGAGCAGTTCTTC	CATSRDRGVSEQFF
TRBV6-5	TRBD1	once	TRBJ2-1	TGTGCCAGCAGTAAACTACAGGGGATCAATGAGCAGTTCTTC	CASSKLQGINEQFF
TRBV6-5	TRBD2	.	TRBJ2-7	TGTGCCAGCAGTTACCCCGGGACTAGCTTGGGCGAGCAGTACTTC	CASSYPGTSLGEQYF
TRBV6-5	.	.	TRBJ1-1	TGTGCCAGCAGTTTAACAGGGTCCACTGAAGCTTTCTTT	CASSLTGSTEAFF